Each of the 7 T cell receptor beta chains below was sequenced from the same sample in a study of blood T cells in healthy people across ages. Primers used in a second PCR of about 6 to 12 cycles were a sample-barcoded 5' primer and a J-beta primer mix. TCRdb ran MiXCR on the 5' RACE reads and lists one entry per CDR3 protein. This sample has around 970,000 distinct CDR3 sequences; roughly 51% occur once, and the top ten carry around a fifth. The sample consisted of blood. The source of these receptors is a woman aged 60-75 years in good health.

V usage is TRBV6-5 and J usage is TRBJ2-7; D gene uncertain. This CDR3 is 12 amino acids long. Germline lookup yields CDR1 MNHEY and CDR2 SVGAGI. V shed 6 bases and J shed 7 bases, with 13 bases lying between them. CDR3 amino acids: CASSDRNNEQYF. CDR3 nucleotides: TGTGCCAGCAGCGACCGGAACAATGAGCAGTACTTC.

The chain links TRBV21-1 to TRBJ2-4; the table's D gene call, TRBD1, was not cross checked with the DNA. TRBV21-1 is a known pseudogene. The CDR3 has 15 residues. The CDR3 bases are TGTGCCAGCGGTTGCGGGGCACTAGCCAAAAACATTCAGTACTTC. The encoded protein is CASGCGALAKNIQYF.

This clonotype was counted between two and nine times. The chain is built from TRBV4-1 and TRBJ2-3; possibly TRBD2 for D (5 bases). The ends were cut back, 3 bases at V and 8 bases at J, with 9 bases in the middle. From germline, CDR1 is MGHRA and CDR2 YSYEKL. The CDR3 length is 12 residues. The CDR3 here is CASSHPEGTQYF. In DNA form, the CDR3 reads TGCGCCAGCAGCCATCCAGAGGGTACGCAGTATTTT.

The chain combines TRBV5-1 with TRBJ2-1; 8 bases fit TRBD2. V lost 1 base and J lost 0; bases outside the gene matches: 3. The CDR3 runs to 16 residues. Germline V lookup: CDR1 SGHRS, CDR2 YFSETQ. CDR3 coding DNA: TGCGCCAGCAGCTTGAGCGGGGGCTACTCCTACAATGAGCAGTTCTTC. Amino acids: CASSLSGGYSYNEQFF.

The chain has TRBV20-1 and TRBJ2-1; 10 bases are shared with TRBD2. J lost 0 bases, V lost 0 bases, and 2 bases had no gene match. The CDR3 has 16 residues. Germline loops: CDR1 DFQATT, CDR2 SNEGSKA (reference sequence). This CDR3 reads CSARELAGVSYNEQFF. In nucleotides, the CDR3 is TGCAGTGCTAGAGAGCTAGCGGGAGTCTCCTACAATGAGCAGTTCTTC.

The chain couples TRBV7-2 to TRBJ2-7; D might be TRBD2 (6 bases). The germline gives CDR1 SGHTA, CDR2 FQGNSA. The germline V and J ends were trimmed by 2 bases and 0 bases, with 20 bases remaining between them. The CDR3 has 18 residues. For the CDR3, the DNA is TGTGCCAGCAGCTTAAGGAAGCAGGGCGGGACCAGCTCCTACGAGCAGTACTTC. Translation gives CASSLRKQGGTSSYEQYF.

This clonotype has only a few counts. The J gene is TRBJ1-4, the V gene TRBV12-3 or TRBV12-4; 8 bases are shared with TRBD1. J gave up 0 bases and V 5 bases, and 5 bases lay outside the gene matches. This CDR3 region has 16 residues. The CDR3 nucleotides are TGTGCCAGCAGTACAGCACAGGGGGCAACTAATGAAAAACTGTTTTTT. Translated: CASSTAQGATNEKLFF.